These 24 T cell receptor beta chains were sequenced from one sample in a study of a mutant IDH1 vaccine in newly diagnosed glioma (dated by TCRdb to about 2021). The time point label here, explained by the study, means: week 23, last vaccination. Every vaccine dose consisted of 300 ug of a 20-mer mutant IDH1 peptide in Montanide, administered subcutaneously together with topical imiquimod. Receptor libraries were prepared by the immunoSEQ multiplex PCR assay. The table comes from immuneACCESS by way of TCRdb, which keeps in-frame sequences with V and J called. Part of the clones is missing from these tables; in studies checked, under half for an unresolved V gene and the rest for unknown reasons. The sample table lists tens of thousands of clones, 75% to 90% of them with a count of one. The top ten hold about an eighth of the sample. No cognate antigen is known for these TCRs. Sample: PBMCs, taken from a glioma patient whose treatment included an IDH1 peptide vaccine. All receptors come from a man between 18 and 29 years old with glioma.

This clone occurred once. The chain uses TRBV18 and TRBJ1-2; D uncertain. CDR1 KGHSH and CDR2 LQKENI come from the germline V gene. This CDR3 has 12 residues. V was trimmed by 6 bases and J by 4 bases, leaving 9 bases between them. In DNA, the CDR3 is TGTGCCAGCTCGATAGGGAGCTATGGCTACACCTTC. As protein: CASSIGSYGYTF.

In DNA form, the CDR3 reads TGCGCCAGCAGCCAAGAACGTCCTAGCGGGAGATTTGCAGATACGCAGTATTTT. Protein sequence: CASSQERPSGRFADTQYF. The chain couples TRBV4-1 to TRBJ2-3; TRBD2 matches 10 bases. The germline CDR1 and CDR2 sequences are MGHRA and YSYEKL. This CDR3 spans 18 amino acids. The V gene end was trimmed by 0 bases and the J gene end by 4 bases; junction bases not matched to a gene: 10.

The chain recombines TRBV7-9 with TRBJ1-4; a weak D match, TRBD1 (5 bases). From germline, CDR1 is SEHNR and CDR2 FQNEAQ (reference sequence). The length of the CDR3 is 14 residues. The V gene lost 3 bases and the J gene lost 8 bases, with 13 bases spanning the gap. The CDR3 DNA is TGTGCCAGCAGCTTTTTACAGAGGGACGAAAAACTGTTTTTT. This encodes CASSFLQRDEKLFF.

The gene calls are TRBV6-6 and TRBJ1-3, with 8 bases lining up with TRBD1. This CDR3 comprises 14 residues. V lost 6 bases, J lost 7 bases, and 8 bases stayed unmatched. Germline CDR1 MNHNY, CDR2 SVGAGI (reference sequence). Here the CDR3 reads CASSDRGRGNTIYF. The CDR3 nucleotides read TGTGCCAGCAGCGACAGGGGACGAGGGAACACCATATATTTT.

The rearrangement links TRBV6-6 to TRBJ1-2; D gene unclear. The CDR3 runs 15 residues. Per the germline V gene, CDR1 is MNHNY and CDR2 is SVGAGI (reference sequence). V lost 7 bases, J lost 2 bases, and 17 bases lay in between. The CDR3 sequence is CASNERATLNYGYTF. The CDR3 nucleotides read TGTGCCAGCAACGAACGCGCAACTCTCAACTATGGCTACACCTTC.

CDR3 loop: CASSPSRDSPLHF. The CDR3 nucleotides are TGTGCCAGTAGTCCTTCAAGAGATTCACCCCTCCACTTT. The rearrangement uses TRBV19 and TRBJ1-6, with no clear D. Germline lookup yields CDR1 LNHDA and CDR2 SQIVND (reference sequence). V was trimmed by 5 bases and J by 8 bases, leaving 10 bases between them. The CDR3 sequence is 13 residues long.

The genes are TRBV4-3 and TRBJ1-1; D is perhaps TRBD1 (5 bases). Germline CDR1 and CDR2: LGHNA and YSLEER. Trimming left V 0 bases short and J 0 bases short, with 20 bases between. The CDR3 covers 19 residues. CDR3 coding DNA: TGCGCCAGCAGCCAAGAGCCCCAATTCCAGGGCCCCCTGAACACTGAAGCTTTCTTT. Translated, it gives CASSQEPQFQGPLNTEAFF.

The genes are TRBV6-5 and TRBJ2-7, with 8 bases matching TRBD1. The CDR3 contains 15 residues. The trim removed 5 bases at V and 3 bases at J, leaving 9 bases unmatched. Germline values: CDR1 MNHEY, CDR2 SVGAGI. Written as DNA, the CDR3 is TGTGCCAGCAGTCGTACGGGGACAGGACACTACGAGCAGTACTTC. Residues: CASSRTGTGHYEQYF.

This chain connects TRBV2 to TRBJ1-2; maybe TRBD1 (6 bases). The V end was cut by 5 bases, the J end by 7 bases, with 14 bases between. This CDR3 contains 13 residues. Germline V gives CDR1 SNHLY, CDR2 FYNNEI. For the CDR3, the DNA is TGTGCCAGCAGTTTACAGGGTCTCAGTGGCTACACCTTC. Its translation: CASSLQGLSGYTF.

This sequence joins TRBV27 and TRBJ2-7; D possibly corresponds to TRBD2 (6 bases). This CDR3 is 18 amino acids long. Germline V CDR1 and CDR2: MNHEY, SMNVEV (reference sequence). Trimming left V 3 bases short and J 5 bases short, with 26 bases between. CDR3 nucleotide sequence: TGTGCCAGCAGTTTTGGGACTCTCAGAGGCGTCAGTGGGCACGAGCAGTACTTC. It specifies CASSFGTLRGVSGHEQYF.

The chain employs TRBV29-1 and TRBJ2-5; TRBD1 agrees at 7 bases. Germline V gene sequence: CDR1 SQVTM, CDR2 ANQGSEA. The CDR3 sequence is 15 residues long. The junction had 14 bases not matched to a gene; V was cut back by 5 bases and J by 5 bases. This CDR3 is CSVFGQALDGETQYF. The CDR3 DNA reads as TGCAGCGTTTTCGGACAGGCTCTCGATGGGGAGACCCAGTACTTC.

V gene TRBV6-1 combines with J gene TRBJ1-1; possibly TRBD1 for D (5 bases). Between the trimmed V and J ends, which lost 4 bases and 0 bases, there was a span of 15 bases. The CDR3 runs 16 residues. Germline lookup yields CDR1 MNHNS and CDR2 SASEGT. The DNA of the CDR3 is TGTGCCAGCAGTGCCCTTCTATCAGGGTTGAACACTGAAGCTTTCTTT. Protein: CASSALLSGLNTEAFF.

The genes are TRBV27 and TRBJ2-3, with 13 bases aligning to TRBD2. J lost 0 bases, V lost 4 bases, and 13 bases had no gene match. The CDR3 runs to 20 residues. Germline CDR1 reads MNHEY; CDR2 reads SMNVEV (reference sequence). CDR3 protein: CASSWDTSGLAGTSTDTQYF. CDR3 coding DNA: TGTGCCAGCAGTTGGGACACGTCGGGACTAGCGGGAACCAGCACAGATACGCAGTATTTT.

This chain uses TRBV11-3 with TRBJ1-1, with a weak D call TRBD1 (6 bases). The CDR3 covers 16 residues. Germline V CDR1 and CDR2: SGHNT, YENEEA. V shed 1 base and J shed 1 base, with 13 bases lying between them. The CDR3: CASSLGPGHWNTEAFF. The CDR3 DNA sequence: TGTGCCAGCAGCTTAGGTCCGGGACATTGGAACACTGAAGCTTTCTTT.

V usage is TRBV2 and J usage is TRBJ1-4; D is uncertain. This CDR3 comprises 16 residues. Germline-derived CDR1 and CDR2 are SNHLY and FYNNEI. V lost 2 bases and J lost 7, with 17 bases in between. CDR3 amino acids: CASSETVGNLREKLFF. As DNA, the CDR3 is TGTGCCAGCAGTGAAACGGTTGGGAATCTCCGTGAAAAACTGTTTTTT.

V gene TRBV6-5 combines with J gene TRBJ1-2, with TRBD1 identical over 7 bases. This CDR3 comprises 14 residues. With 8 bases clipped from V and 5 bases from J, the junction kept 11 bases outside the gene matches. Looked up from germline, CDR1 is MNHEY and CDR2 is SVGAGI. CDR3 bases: TGTGCCAGCCGCCCGACAGGGTCTCTTTATGGCTACACCTTC. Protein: CASRPTGSLYGYTF.

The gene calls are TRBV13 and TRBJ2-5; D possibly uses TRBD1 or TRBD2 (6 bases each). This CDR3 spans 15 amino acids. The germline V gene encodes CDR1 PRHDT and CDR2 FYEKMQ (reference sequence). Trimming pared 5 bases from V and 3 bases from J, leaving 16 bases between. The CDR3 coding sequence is TGTGCCAGCAGCGATTGGGGGGCAGGGGAAGAGACCCAGTACTTC. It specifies CASSDWGAGEETQYF.

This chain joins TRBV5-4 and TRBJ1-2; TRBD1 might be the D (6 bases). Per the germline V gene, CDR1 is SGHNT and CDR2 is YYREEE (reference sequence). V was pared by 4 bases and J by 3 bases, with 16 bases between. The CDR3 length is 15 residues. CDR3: CASSTPRGGDYGYTF. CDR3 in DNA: TGTGCCAGCAGCACCCCCAGGGGCGGGGACTATGGCTACACCTTC.

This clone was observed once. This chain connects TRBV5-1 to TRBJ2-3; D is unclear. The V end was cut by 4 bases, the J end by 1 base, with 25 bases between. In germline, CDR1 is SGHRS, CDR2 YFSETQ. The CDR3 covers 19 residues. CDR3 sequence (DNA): TGCGCCAGCAGCCCCCGAAGAAGCGTCTATATATCACGCACAGATACGCAGTATTTT. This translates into CASSPRRSVYISRTDTQYF.

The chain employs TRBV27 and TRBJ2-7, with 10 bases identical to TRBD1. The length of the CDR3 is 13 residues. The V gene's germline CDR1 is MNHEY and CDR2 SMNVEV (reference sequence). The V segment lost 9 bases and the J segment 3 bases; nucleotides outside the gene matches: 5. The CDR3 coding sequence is TGTGCCAGTTCCGGGACAGGGGACTACGAGCAGTACTTC. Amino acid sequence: CASSGTGDYEQYF.

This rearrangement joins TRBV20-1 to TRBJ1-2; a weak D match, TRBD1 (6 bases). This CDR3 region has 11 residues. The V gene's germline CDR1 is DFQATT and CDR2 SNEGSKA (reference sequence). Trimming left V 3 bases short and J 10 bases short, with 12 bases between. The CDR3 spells CSASGGQDYTF. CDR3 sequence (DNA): TGCAGTGCTAGTGGGGGGCAGGACTACACCTTC.

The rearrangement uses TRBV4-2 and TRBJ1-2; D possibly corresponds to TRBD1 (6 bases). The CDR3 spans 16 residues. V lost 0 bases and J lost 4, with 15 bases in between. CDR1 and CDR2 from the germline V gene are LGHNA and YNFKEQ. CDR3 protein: CASSQDPGGGIYGYTF. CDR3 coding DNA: TGTGCCAGCAGCCAAGATCCCGGAGGGGGAATCTATGGCTACACCTTC.

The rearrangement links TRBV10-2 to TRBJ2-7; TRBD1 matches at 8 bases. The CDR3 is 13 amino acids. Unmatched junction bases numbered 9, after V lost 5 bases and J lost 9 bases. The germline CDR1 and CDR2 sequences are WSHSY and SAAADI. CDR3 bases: TGCGCCAGCAGTACAGGGGGTGCACTCGGGCAGTACTTC. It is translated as CASSTGGALGQYF.

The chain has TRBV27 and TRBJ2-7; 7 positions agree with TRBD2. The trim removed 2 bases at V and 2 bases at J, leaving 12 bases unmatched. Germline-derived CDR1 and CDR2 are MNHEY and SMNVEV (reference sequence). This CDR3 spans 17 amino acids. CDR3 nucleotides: TGTGCCAGCAGTTTAGCGGTTGGGCTAGCGGCCCCCTACGAGCAGTACTTC. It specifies CASSLAVGLAAPYEQYF.